This T cell receptor (beta chain) originates from a study of patients and donors after allogeneic stem cell transplantation. This CDR3 is 11 amino acids long. V gave up 6 bases and J gave up 1 base, with 6 bases separating them. The V gene's germline CDR1 is SQVTM and CDR2 ANQGSEA. One entry per CDR3 protein, called by TCRdb with MiXCR from the RT-PCR reads. The sample has about a million distinct CDR3 sequences, roughly 18% seen once. The receptor was isolated from a human donor who was either an allogeneic HSCT recipient or a stem cell or donor lymphocyte infusion donor (not recorded which). It is not recorded whose cells these are; they may come from a transplant donor. The sequencing input was blood, either unsorted or a sorted T cell fraction (not recorded which). This chain connects TRBV29-1 to TRBJ1-1; weak D call: TRBD1 (5 bases). As DNA, the CDR3 is TGCAGCGTCACAGGGAACACTGAAGCTTTCTTT. Amino acid sequence: CSVTGNTEAFF.